This T cell receptor (beta chain) appears in the sequencing data of a study of cytomegalovirus exposure and HLA in healthy donors. Researchers ran the PCR with 60 Vbeta and 13 Jbeta primers. Produced via immunoSEQ multiplex PCR; TCRdb's table is partial and in-frame only. In the table there are about 190,000 clones, 86% of which are singletons. Points on this clone: The antigen remains unidentified.

This CDR3 comprises 13 residues. Deletions cut 6 bases from V and 0 bases from J, with 5 bases between. Germline values: CDR1 MNHNY, CDR2 SVGAGI (reference sequence). Study-level points and caveats: Analysis was performed later, and it showed HLA-associated TCR beta chains to be more clonally expanded than equally common others. Association with HLA alleles at 0.05 false discovery rate was found for 15,000 to 20,000 TCR beta sequences in a later analysis.

The chain is built from TRBV6-6 and TRBJ2-2, with a possible D match to TRBD2 (5 bases). The sequencing input was PBMCs. The sequence came from a woman in her thirties in good health and CMV-seronegative. CDR3 in DNA: TGTGCCAGCAGCGGGACGAACACCGGGGAGCTGTTTTTT. It translates to CASSGTNTGELFF.